The TCR beta chain under discussion was sequenced for a study of cytomegalovirus exposure and HLA in healthy donors. PCR primers comprised 60 Vbeta and 13 Jbeta primers. Using immunoSEQ multiplex PCR, the repertoire was profiled, and TCRdb retains in-frame clones only, with some absent. Among around 200,000 clones listed, 75% to 90% were seen once. Study-wide results and limits: Analysis was carried out at a later point, and it linked a missense DCLRE1C variant to TCR beta V- and J-gene trimming. Sequencing depth across donors, presence/absence analyses assumed, was roughly uniform. Cytomegalovirus-associated status was assigned to about 170 TCR beta chains.

The junction had 11 bases not matched to a gene; V was cut back by 6 bases and J by 2 bases. Germline lookup yields CDR1 LNHDA and CDR2 SQIVND (reference sequence). There are 16 residues in the CDR3. On this clone itself: Its cognate antigen is unknown.

The receptor's source is a young woman in good health and CMV-seronegative. The chain combines TRBV19 with TRBJ2-5, with 8 bases fitting TRBD1. The sequenced sample consisted of PBMCs. The CDR3 DNA reads as TGTGCCAGTAGAGACAGGGGAGTCGGTCGACAAGAGACCCAGTACTTC. Its protein product is CASRDRGVGRQETQYF.